Listed here are 5 T cell receptor beta chains from one sample, sequenced in a study of blood T cell repertoires in COVID-19. Data came from immunoSEQ multiplex PCR; TCRdb stores just in-frame clones and leaves some out. This sample has over 200,000 clones, with 85% to 90% found just once. The specimen sequenced was PBMCs or T cells enriched from blood (not recorded which). The origin of the receptors is a middle-aged man who had recovered from COVID-19.

This rearrangement joins TRBV7-4 to TRBJ1-3; unclear D gene. Germline V CDR1 and CDR2: SGHVT, SQSDAQ. The CDR3 has 18 amino acids. V was pared by 3 bases and J by 0 bases, with 18 bases between. The CDR3 here is CASSFVLRTSPSGNTIYF. For the CDR3, the DNA is TGTGCCAGCAGCTTCGTCCTAAGAACGTCTCCCTCTGGAAACACCATATATTTT. Variable domain in full (rest from reference TRBV7-4 and TRBJ1-3): GAGVSQSPRYKVAKRGRDVALRCDSISGHVTLYWYRQTLGQGSEVLTYSQSDAQRDKSGRPSGRFSAERPERSVSTLKIQRTEQGDSAVYLCASSFVLRTSPSGNTIYFGEGSWLTVV.

V gene TRBV7-2 combines with J gene TRBJ2-7; TRBD2 matches at 11 bases. V was pared by 5 bases and J by 7 bases, with 16 bases of the junction left unmatched. The length of the CDR3 is 17 residues. The germline CDR1 and CDR2 sequences are SGHTA and FQGNSA. The DNA of the CDR3 is TGTGCCAGCAGCCTCATAGAACTAGCGGGAGTAACTAAAGAGCAGTACTTC. It specifies CASSLIELAGVTKEQYF.

Only a few counts were recorded for this clone. The gene calls are TRBV5-4 and TRBJ2-7; the match to TRBD1 covers 8 bases. The CDR3 contains 15 residues. V shed 4 bases and J 2 bases; nucleotides not matched to a gene: 8. Germline V gene lookup returns CDR1 SGHNT and CDR2 YYREEE (reference sequence). The CDR3 region is CASSPRSDRAYEQYF. The CDR3, as DNA: TGTGCCAGCAGCCCGAGATCGGACAGGGCCTACGAGCAGTACTTC.

The chain combines TRBV19 with TRBJ1-6, with D perhaps TRBD1 (5 bases). The CDR3 length is 13 residues. Trimming pared 7 bases from V and 9 bases from J, leaving 13 bases between. Germline assignment: CDR1 LNHDA and CDR2 SQIVND (reference sequence). The CDR3, as DNA: TGTGCCAGTAAGTTCCAGGGCGTTTCACCCCTCCACTTT. Its translation: CASKFQGVSPLHF.

The chain couples TRBV6-5 to TRBJ1-6; weak D call: TRBD1 (5 bases). V was clipped by 2 bases and J by 8 bases, with 13 bases between them. The CDR3 extends over 15 amino acids. Germline V lookup: CDR1 MNHEY, CDR2 SVGAGI. This chain's CDR3 is CASSYQRGKDSPLHF. The CDR3 DNA follows: TGTGCCAGCAGTTACCAGCGGGGGAAGGATTCACCCCTCCACTTT.